Below, 17 T cell receptor beta chains from the same sample are listed, as sequenced in a study of T cell changes during pregnancy in multiple sclerosis. Libraries were prepared by immunoSEQ multiplex PCR; TCRdb keeps only in-frame clonotypes and omits some of them. Here the sample spans about 58,000 clones, about 90% being singletons. The starting material was CD4+ T cells from peripheral blood mononuclear cells, obtained after pregnancy. All receptors come from a female donor in good health, enrolled as a control in a pregnancy study.

CDR3 nucleotides: TGTGCCATCAGTGATCACGAGGGGAGGGATCAGCCCCAGCATTTT. This encodes CAISDHEGRDQPQHF. The V gene is TRBV10-3, the J gene TRBJ1-5; a possible D gene is TRBD1 (5 bases). The length of the CDR3 is 15 residues. Trimming took 3 bases from V and 5 from J, leaving 14 bases between them. Germline loops: CDR1 ENHRY, CDR2 SYGVKD.

The chain combines TRBV7-2 with TRBJ1-6, with 9 bases identical to TRBD1. This CDR3 has 15 amino acids. Trimming at V came to 5 bases and at J to 9 bases, leaving 8 bases not matched to a gene. Per germline, CDR1 SGHTA and CDR2 FQGNSA. The CDR3 nucleotides are TGTGCCAGCAGCCAGGGACAGGGAGGAGGTTCACCCCTCCACTTT. Its translation: CASSQGQGGGSPLHF.

V and J are TRBV27 and TRBJ1-5; possibly TRBD1 for D (5 bases). The CDR3 is 14 residues long. CDR1 is MNHEY, CDR2 SMNVEV, per germline (reference sequence). V shed 3 bases and J shed 1 base, with 7 bases lying between them. The CDR3 sequence is CASSFQGSNQPQHF. CDR3 DNA sequence: TGTGCCAGCAGTTTCCAGGGAAGCAATCAGCCCCAGCATTTT.

This chain links TRBV6-5 with TRBJ1-2, with D possibly being TRBD1 (5 bases). The germline V and J ends were trimmed by 2 bases and 8 bases, with 15 bases remaining between them. CDR3 length: 14 residues. The germline V gene encodes CDR1 MNHEY and CDR2 SVGAGI. The chain's CDR3 is CASSYPGGAGGYTF. For the CDR3, the DNA is TGTGCCAGCAGTTACCCCGGGGGTGCAGGAGGCTACACCTTC.

The genes are TRBV7-2 and TRBJ1-1, with a possible D match to TRBD1 (6 bases). CDR1 and CDR2 (germline): SGHTA, FQGNSA. This CDR3 is built from 15 residues. With 4 bases removed from V and 2 bases from J, the gap between germline ends came to 14 bases. CDR3 in DNA: TGTGCCAGCAGCTCACAGGGTCGTATCAACACTGAAGCTTTCTTT. This sequence encodes CASSSQGRINTEAFF.

In DNA, the CDR3 is TGTGCCAGCAGCCTTCAGGGAATTGACACTGAAGCTTTCTTT. As protein: CASSLQGIDTEAFF. The chain couples TRBV5-6 to TRBJ1-1; weak D call: TRBD1 (5 bases). The germline CDR1 and CDR2 sequences are SGHDT and YYEEEE. The V and J ends lost 4 bases and 3 bases respectively, with 13 bases between them. This CDR3 is built from 14 residues.

The chain couples TRBV5-6 to TRBJ2-3; TRBD2 matches at 9 bases. Looked up from germline, CDR1 is SGHDT and CDR2 is YYEEEE. The CDR3 consists of 17 residues. Trimming cost V 4 bases and J 4 bases; bases outside gene matches: 13. CDR3 region: CASSRRSGGGASDTQYF. The CDR3 DNA reads as TGTGCCAGCAGCCGTAGGTCTGGCGGGGGGGCCTCAGATACGCAGTATTTT.

The chain has TRBV6-5 and TRBJ1-5; perhaps TRBD1 as D (5 bases). The CDR3 consists of 14 residues. Germline-derived CDR1 and CDR2 are MNHEY and SVGAGI. V was trimmed by 5 bases and J by 7 bases, leaving 15 bases between them. The CDR3 region has the DNA TGTGCCAGCAGTGACGGGGGTACACGCCAGCCCCAGCATTTT. This codes for CASSDGGTRQPQHF.

This chain uses TRBV7-2 with TRBJ1-2; 7 bases agree with TRBD1. Germline V gene data show CDR1 as SGHTA and CDR2 as FQGNSA. The V segment lost 5 bases and the J segment 2 bases; nucleotides outside the gene matches: 8. The length of the CDR3 is 15 residues. CDR3 sequence: CASSKNRGDNYGYTF. CDR3 DNA: TGTGCCAGCAGCAAGAACAGGGGTGACAACTATGGCTACACCTTC.

This clone was seen just once. The chain recombines TRBV5-1 with TRBJ2-7, with TRBD2 matching over 9 bases. This CDR3 is 16 amino acids long. The junction had 14 bases not matched to a gene; V was cut back by 3 bases and J by 7 bases. Germline CDR1 is SGHRS and CDR2 is YFSETQ. CDR3 bases: TGCGCCAGCAGCTGGTTGGCGGGACTAGCCGAGCAGGAGCAGTACTTC. This encodes CASSWLAGLAEQEQYF.

The gene calls are TRBV9 and TRBJ1-3; possibly TRBD1 for D (6 bases). CDR3 length equals 17 residues. V was cut by 3 bases and J by 4 bases, with 20 bases left in between. CDR1 is SGDLS, CDR2 YYNGEE, per germline. CDR3 loop: CASSGGQRKEWGNTIYF. The CDR3 DNA reads as TGTGCCAGCAGCGGGGGGCAGAGAAAGGAGTGGGGAAACACCATATATTTT.

The CDR3 coding sequence is TGTGCCAGCAGTCGGGACACCGACTATGGCTACACCTTC. Its translation is CASSRDTDYGYTF. The J gene is TRBJ1-2, the V gene TRBV27; D is perhaps TRBD1 (6 bases). The germline CDR1 and CDR2 sequences are MNHEY and SMNVEV (reference sequence). The V end was cut by 5 bases, the J end by 3 bases, with 10 bases between. This CDR3 is 13 amino acids long.

The chain employs TRBV14 and TRBJ1-6; no reliable D call. The CDR3 consists of 16 residues. Trimming took off 0 bases at V and 10 bases at J, with 16 bases between the two ends. CDR1 and CDR2 from the germline V gene are SGHDN and FVKESK. CDR3 region: CASSQERGLLDSPLHF. The CDR3 DNA reads as TGTGCCAGCAGCCAAGAAAGAGGGCTACTGGACTCACCCCTCCACTTT.

This rearrangement joins TRBV19 to TRBJ2-2, with a tentative D call TRBD1 (5 bases). The length of the CDR3 is 14 residues. Germline V lookup: CDR1 LNHDA, CDR2 SQIVND (reference sequence). The V end was cut by 3 bases, the J end by 4 bases, with 9 bases between. The CDR3 nucleotides are TGTGCCAGTAGTATTCTACAGGCCACCGGGGAGCTGTTTTTT. This gives the protein CASSILQATGELFF.

The J gene is TRBJ1-2, the V gene TRBV5-1; weak D call: TRBD1 (5 bases). Trimming cost V 1 base and J 5 bases, with 15 bases left between them. The CDR3 contains 15 residues. Germline CDR1 reads SGHRS; CDR2 reads YFSETQ. The CDR3 is CASSLTTRVQYGYTF. The DNA of the CDR3 is TGCGCCAGCAGCTTGACTACCAGGGTCCAGTATGGCTACACCTTC.

The V call is TRBV19, the J call TRBJ2-5; 7 bases are shared with TRBD1. The ends lost 10 bases at V and 1 base at J; junction bases unmatched: 9. The CDR3 loop spans 14 amino acids. Germline CDR1 is LNHDA and CDR2 is SQIVND (reference sequence). CDR3 in amino acids: CATQKTGTQETQYF. CDR3 sequence (DNA): TGTGCCACCCAAAAGACAGGGACCCAAGAGACCCAGTACTTC.

The genes are TRBV11-3 and TRBJ1-2, with D maybe TRBD1 (5 bases). Looked up from germline, CDR1 is SGHNT and CDR2 is YENEEA. V shed 0 bases and J shed 7 bases, with 9 bases lying between them. The CDR3 spans 13 residues. In DNA form, the CDR3 reads TGTGCCAGCAGCTTAGATGGGGGAGGTGGCTACACCTTC. It encodes CASSLDGGGGYTF. The full variable domain, completed using reference TRBV11-3 and TRBJ1-2, is EAGVVQSPRYKIIEKKQPVAFWCNPISGHNTLYWYLQNLGQGPELLIRYENEEAVDDSQLPKDRFSAERLKGVDSTLKIQPAELGDSAVYLCASSLDGGGGYTFGSGTRLTVV.